This is a list of T cell receptor beta chains from one sample in a study of blood T cells in healthy people across ages. TCRdb re-derived calls from the 5' RACE reads in MiXCR, one entry per CDR3 protein. Of hundreds of thousands of distinct CDR3 sequences in the sample, around 24% are singletons; the top ten hold roughly 10%. The sample was also linked to a second study, of T cells of mothers and their children.

The specimen was blood. The receptors were gathered from a boy aged 10-17 years in good health. Both conserved end residues are part of each CDR3. A D gene is named only where the DNA matches it firmly. For some rows the clone size is stated as once, few or many, or as a class when expanded; others skip it.

clone_size,d_call,j_call,v_call,cdr3_nt,cdr3_aa
.,.,TRBJ2-3,TRBV28,TGTGCCAGCAGTTTACATGAGGCGGGGTCGGATACGCAGTATTTT,CASSLHEAGSDTQYF
few,TRBD2,TRBJ2-3,TRBV18,TGTGCCAGCTCACCACCGACGTGGGAGGGTGATACAGATACGCAGTATTTT,CASSPPTWEGDTDTQYF
.,TRBD1,TRBJ2-7,TRBV3-1,TGTGCCAGCAGCCATACGGGACAGGGCTACGAGCAGTACTTC,CASSHTGQGYEQYF
many,TRBD1,TRBJ2-5,TRBV9,TGTGCCAGCAGCGCTGCGGCGGGACAGGGGATTATTACCCAGTACTTC,CASSAAAGQGIITQYF
.,.,TRBJ1-1,TRBV6-5,TGTGCCAGCACCGGGACTGAAGCTTTCTTT,CASTGTEAFF
many,.,TRBJ2-7,TRBV27,TGTGCCAGCAGTTTATCAGGGGCCTACGAGCAGTACTTC,CASSLSGAYEQYF
few,.,TRBJ2-4,TRBV6-6,TGTGCCAGCAGTTACAGACCCCCCCAAAACATTCAGTACTTC,CASSYRPPQNIQYF
few,TRBD2,TRBJ2-3,TRBV6-5,TGTGCCAGCAGTTACGGGACTAGCGGGGGTAGCACAGATACGCAGTATTTT,CASSYGTSGGSTDTQYF
few,.,TRBJ2-4,TRBV20-1,TGCAGTGCTAGTCGAGGGCTGAAAGCCAAAAACATTCAGTACTTC,CSASRGLKAKNIQYF
few,.,TRBJ2-5,TRBV7-2,TGTGCCAGCAGCTTTTTTTTTAGTTGGGGTCAGGGCAAAGAGACCCAGTACTTC,CASSFFFSWGQGKETQYF
.,TRBD2,TRBJ2-3,TRBV6-5,TGTGCCAGCAGTTACCCCTCAGGGACTAGCGGTTCCACAGATACGCAGTATTTT,CASSYPSGTSGSTDTQYF